This T cell receptor (beta chain) comes out of a study of glioma-infiltrating T cells after dendritic cell vaccination (dated by TCRdb to about 2016). For the study in its entirety: Of the 15 glioblastoma patients in the cohort, all drawn from Phase I and II dendritic cell vaccination trials, 9 were newly diagnosed and 6 had recurrent disease. Autologous tumor lysate-pulsed dendritic cell vaccination was administered to the patients between the early 2000s and the early 2010s. The vaccine was prepared from monocyte-derived dendritic cells that were cultured for approximately seven days with IL-4 and GM-CSF and then pulsed overnight with autologous tumor lysate. Each patient got three intradermal injections of the dendritic cell vaccine, spaced at biweekly intervals, in the arm below the axilla. In glioblastoma patients vaccinated with dendritic cells, deep sequencing of TCR beta CDR3 regions served to measure the amount of tumor-infiltrating lymphocytes and to compare repertoires between tumor and blood. Survival after dendritic cell vaccination was correlated with TCR sequencing metrics, including TIL content and tumor-blood repertoire overlap. Overall study outcomes, separate from this receptor: The response model built on TCR overlap across three groups was characterized as speculative, with prospective validation still needed. Longer time to progression and overall survival after dendritic cell vaccination were predicted by higher estimated pretreatment TIL content. No direct relationship between TCR clonality and survival was found, suggesting a diverse polyclonal response may matter. The cohort was small and heterogeneous, only a few patients had full blood and tumor sets, and even fewer had initial-recurrent tumor pairs.

Patients were selected on the basis of adequate residual fresh-frozen tumor tissue and more than two years of available survival data. Molecular status otherwise varied across the glioblastoma patients, but none of them carried an isocitrate dehydrogenase mutation. PBMC were collected before vaccination, two weeks after the third vaccination, and at tumor progression if progression occurred. The Qiagen DNeasy Blood extraction Kit was used for extraction of genomic DNA. With respect to this clone: The antigen it recognizes is unknown. It has no much larger one-base neighbor in the sample; base qualities were not kept.

Using the immunoSEQ assay, TCRB CDR3 regions were amplified from 1.5 to 2 micrograms of genomic DNA, or from all available DNA when less than that was on hand. The multiplex PCR relied on 60 forward primers for TCR V beta segments and 13 reverse primers for J beta segments. To estimate reads per starting template, synthetic control templates were spiked into each sample at limiting dilution. Reads of 87 bp were generated by sequencing on the Illumina HiSeq System. The authors' analysis ran thus. PCR and sequencing errors were removed by a nearest neighbor algorithm that merged closely related sequences. TCR overlap was measured as the percentage of unique tumor TCR beta sequences also present in the same patient's peripheral blood. TCRdb holds this immuneACCESS table with in-frame rearrangements only. Some clones are missing; in checked studies, unresolved V genes explain under half, and the rest has no known cause. V, J and clone size derive from that table, while D and trimming were established from the DNA sequence. The sample table lists 45,000 to 55,000 clones, 85% of them with a count of one. Jointly, the top ten make up 10% to 12% of the sample.

The CDR3 numbers 15 residues from cysteine through phenylalanine. This entry keeps only the CDR3 DNA: 45 bases, framed from base 1. V was cut back by 4 bases and J by 6 bases, leaving a gap of 14 bases between them. Sequences SGDLS (CDR1) and YYNGEE (CDR2) are obtained from the germline V gene. The clonotype was recovered from a human donor with glioblastoma. The sequence links TRBV9 to TRBJ1-6; the D segment could be TRBD1, given 6 matching bases. The material was blood, obtained before dendritic cell vaccination. The DNA sequence is given as TGTGCCAGCAGCCATCCGGACAGCTTTAATTCACCCCTCCACTTT. Its protein is CASSHPDSFNSPLHF.